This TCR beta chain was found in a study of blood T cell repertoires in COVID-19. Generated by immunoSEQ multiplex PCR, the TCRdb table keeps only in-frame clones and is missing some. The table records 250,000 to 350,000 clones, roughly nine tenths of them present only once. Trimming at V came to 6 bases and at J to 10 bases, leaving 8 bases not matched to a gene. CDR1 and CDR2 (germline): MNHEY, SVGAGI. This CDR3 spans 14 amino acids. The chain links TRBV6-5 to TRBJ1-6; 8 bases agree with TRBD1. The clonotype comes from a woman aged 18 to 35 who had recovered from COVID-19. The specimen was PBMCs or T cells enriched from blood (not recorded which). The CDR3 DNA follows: TGTGCCAGCAGCCCGGGACAGGTGAACTCACCCCTCCACTTT. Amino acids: CASSPGQVNSPLHF.